Following are 32 T cell receptor beta chains from one sample sequenced in a study of shared clonotypes between healthy human individuals. Assay: immunoSEQ multiplex PCR; the TCRdb copy retains only in-frame clones and omits some. The data contain about 2 million clones, 85% to 95% of them singletons. The material sequenced was naive CD4+ T cells sorted from blood. Subset in this sample: CD45RA+ positively selected. The receptors here all came from a man aged 18 to 30 in good health.

The chain employs TRBV7-6 and TRBJ2-3; possibly TRBD2 for D (6 bases). Trimming took off 4 bases at V and 3 bases at J, with 11 bases between the two ends. The CDR3 consists of 14 residues. Germline V lookup: CDR1 SGHVS, CDR2 FNYEAQ. CDR3 sequence: CASSSRLGTDTQYF. In DNA form, the CDR3 reads TGTGCCAGCAGCTCCAGACTAGGAACAGATACGCAGTATTTT.

V usage is TRBV28 and J usage is TRBJ1-2; 7 bases line up with TRBD1. V lost 5 bases, J lost 6 bases, and 12 bases stayed unmatched. Germline V gene sequence: CDR1 MDHEN, CDR2 SYDVKM. CDR3 length: 15 amino acids. DNA of the CDR3: TGTGCCAGCAGTCCCTTCGACAGGGCAAAGCATGGCTACACCTTC. It translates to CASSPFDRAKHGYTF.

In this sample, this clone turned up once. This chain uses TRBV7-9 with TRBJ1-2; D is undetermined. The germline V gene encodes CDR1 SEHNR and CDR2 FQNEAQ (reference sequence). The V and J ends lost 5 bases and 3 bases respectively, with 16 bases between them. The CDR3 spans 15 residues. The CDR3 reads CASSEPSPRYYGYTF. In DNA, the CDR3 is TGTGCCAGCAGCGAACCCTCTCCCCGTTACTATGGCTACACCTTC.

The chain is built from TRBV7-2 and TRBJ1-1, with D unclear. The CDR3 covers 13 residues. The germline gives CDR1 SGHTA, CDR2 FQGNSA. V was pared by 5 bases and J by 10 bases, with 17 bases between. The CDR3 bases are TGTGCCAGCAGCCCTCGCGTATTAGGACTAGCTTTCTTT. It encodes CASSPRVLGLAFF.

To note about this clone: Other DNA sequences in this sample translate to the same CDR3. The V and J genes are TRBV6-5 and TRBJ2-7; no reliable D call. The CDR3 spans 12 residues. CDR1 MNHEY and CDR2 SVGAGI come from the germline V gene. Trimming cost V 4 bases and J 4 bases, with 8 bases left between them. CDR3 nucleotide sequence: TGTGCCAGCAGTTCATCGAGTTACGAGCAGTACTTC. Translating it yields CASSSSSYEQYF.

This clone was seen once. The CDR3 loop reads CASSLSSGGNTEAFF. The CDR3 nucleotides are TGTGCCAGCAGTTTATCCTCCGGGGGTAACACTGAAGCTTTCTTT. This chain uses TRBV28 with TRBJ1-1; D is possibly TRBD1 (5 bases). The V and J ends lost 1 base and 2 bases respectively, with 11 bases between them. The CDR3 loop spans 15 amino acids. The germline gives CDR1 MDHEN, CDR2 SYDVKM.

V gene TRBV7-9 combines with J gene TRBJ2-7, with a tentative D call TRBD1 (7 bases). CDR3 length: 15 residues. Trimming removed 3 bases at V and 5 bases at J, with 17 bases between. The germline V gene encodes CDR1 SEHNR and CDR2 FQNEAQ (reference sequence). The CDR3 DNA follows: TGTGCCAGCAGCTTCACAGGGGACTTATCCCACGAGCAGTACTTC. Protein sequence: CASSFTGDLSHEQYF.

The chain joins TRBV6-5 to TRBJ2-1; 7 bases align to TRBD2. Germline V gene lookup returns CDR1 MNHEY and CDR2 SVGAGI. The CDR3 runs to 15 residues. Trimming took 7 bases from V and 0 from J; bases not matched to a gene: 6. The CDR3 sequence is CASTPSGISYNEQFF. CDR3 bases: TGTGCCAGCACCCCTAGCGGAATCTCCTACAATGAGCAGTTCTTC.

This clone has a handful of counts. The chain carries TRBV6-6 and TRBJ1-6; D remains ambiguous. Germline CDR1 MNHNY, CDR2 SVGAGI (reference sequence). V was cut by 4 bases and J by 6 bases, with 4 bases left in between. This CDR3 has 12 amino acids. Written as DNA, the CDR3 is TGTGCCAGCAGTTTTAGTAATTCACCCCTCCACTTT. Translated: CASSFSNSPLHF.

The genes are TRBV6-5 and TRBJ2-5; 9 bases align to TRBD2. The CDR3 loop spans 14 amino acids. Germline CDR1 MNHEY, CDR2 SVGAGI. Trimming took 6 bases from V and 3 from J; bases not matched to a gene: 5. In DNA, the CDR3 is TGTGCCAGCAGCTGGGCTAGCGGGAAAGAGACCCAGTACTTC. Its protein product is CASSWASGKETQYF.

V and J are TRBV27 and TRBJ1-4; a possible D gene is TRBD1 (6 bases). V dropped 3 bases and J dropped 3 bases, with 17 bases sitting between them. The CDR3 totals 17 residues. CDR1 MNHEY and CDR2 SMNVEV come from the germline V gene (reference sequence). The CDR3 protein is CASSLRRGLNSNEKLFF. The CDR3 nucleotides read TGTGCCAGCAGTTTGCGGAGGGGGTTAAATTCTAATGAAAAACTGTTTTTT.

As concerns this clone: Other DNA sequences from this sample encode an identical CDR3 as well. V gene TRBV5-1 combines with J gene TRBJ1-1, with 10 bases matching TRBD1. The V gene's germline CDR1 is SGHRS and CDR2 YFSETQ. V lost 4 bases and J lost 1; bases outside the gene matches: 7. This CDR3 contains 16 residues. The CDR3 coding sequence is TGCGCCAGCAGCCTCCGGACAGGGGGGACGAACACTGAAGCTTTCTTT. Its translation is CASSLRTGGTNTEAFF.

This clone was recorded only once. CDR3 sequence: CSAEGVGEQYF. CDR3 DNA: TGCAGTGCTGAGGGGGTCGGCGAGCAGTACTTC. The genes are TRBV20-1 and TRBJ2-7; maybe TRBD1 (6 bases). This CDR3 is built from 11 residues. V lost 5 bases to trimming and J lost 6 bases, with 11 bases between them. In germline, CDR1 is DFQATT, CDR2 SNEGSKA (reference sequence).

V and J are TRBV2 and TRBJ1-6; 7 bases are shared with TRBD1. The J segment lost 7 bases and the V segment lost 4 bases, leaving 4 bases of the junction unmatched. CDR1 SNHLY and CDR2 FYNNEI come from the germline V gene. There are 14 residues in the CDR3. The CDR3 nucleotides are TGTGCCAGCAGTGTACAGGGGCCAAATTCACCCCTCCACTTT. Its protein is CASSVQGPNSPLHF.

The chain recombines TRBV29-1 with TRBJ1-1; D remains unclear. V was clipped by 1 base and J by 5 bases, with 17 bases between them. Germline V gene data show CDR1 as SQVTM and CDR2 as ANQGSEA. This CDR3 comprises 15 residues. The CDR3 sequence: CSVEAPYRDRTEAFF. The CDR3 DNA reads TGCAGCGTTGAAGCCCCATACCGGGATCGGACTGAAGCTTTCTTT.

The chain uses TRBV6-6 and TRBJ2-1; no clear D gene. Trimming removed 2 bases from V and 0 bases from J, with 8 bases in between. The CDR3 sequence is 15 residues long. Germline assignment: CDR1 MNHNY and CDR2 SVGAGI (reference sequence). CDR3 residues: CASSYQPFSYNEQFF. The CDR3 nucleotides are TGTGCCAGCAGTTACCAGCCATTCTCCTACAATGAGCAGTTCTTC.

The rearrangement links TRBV4-1 to TRBJ2-1; 11 positions agree with TRBD2. CDR3 length: 16 residues. CDR1 MGHRA and CDR2 YSYEKL come from the germline V gene. The V gene end was trimmed by 3 bases and the J gene end by 3 bases; junction bases not matched to a gene: 4. CDR3 nucleotide sequence: TGCGCCAGCAGCCACCCGGGACTAGCGGTCTACAATGAGCAGTTCTTC. Protein: CASSHPGLAVYNEQFF.

This clone was recorded once. Other DNA sequences in this sample translate to the same CDR3. The chain couples TRBV18 to TRBJ1-1; the D is unclear. The CDR3 has 15 amino acids. Trimming cost V 0 bases and J 0 bases, with 8 bases left between them. Per germline, CDR1 KGHSH and CDR2 LQKENI. CDR3 amino acids: CASSPPGRMNTEAFF. In DNA, the CDR3 is TGTGCCAGCTCACCACCCGGGCGAATGAACACTGAAGCTTTCTTT.

V gene TRBV5-6 combines with J gene TRBJ1-2; D is undetermined. Germline CDR1 reads SGHDT; CDR2 reads YYEEEE. The CDR3 sequence is 13 residues long. V was cut by 4 bases and J by 2 bases, with 9 bases left in between. This chain's CDR3 is CASSQEANYGYTF. The CDR3 region has the DNA TGTGCCAGCAGCCAAGAGGCAAACTATGGCTACACCTTC.

The chain joins TRBV9 to TRBJ2-7, with D uncertain. V lost 3 bases to trimming and J lost 9 bases, with 10 bases between them. The CDR3 has 11 residues. Germline values: CDR1 SGDLS, CDR2 YYNGEE. The CDR3 bases are TGTGCCAGCAGCGAAATAGAGTGGCAGTACTTC. Translating it yields CASSEIEWQYF.

The chain recombines TRBV20-1 with TRBJ2-7, with 7 bases lining up with TRBD1. V lost 6 bases and J lost 10; bases outside the gene matches: 9. The germline CDR1 and CDR2 sequences are DFQATT and SNEGSKA (reference sequence). The CDR3 runs to 11 residues. The chain's CDR3 is CSAKGTALQYF. The CDR3, as DNA: TGCAGTGCGAAAGGGACAGCCCTCCAGTACTTC.

The chain uses TRBV10-2 and TRBJ2-7, with D unclear. Trimming shortened V by 7 bases and J by 3 bases, and 16 bases separated the two germline ends. Looked up from germline, CDR1 is WSHSY and CDR2 is SAAADI. The CDR3 has 14 amino acids. The CDR3 here is CASTRVPVVYEQYF. In nucleotides, the CDR3 is TGCGCCAGCACAAGGGTGCCGGTAGTCTACGAGCAGTACTTC.

In DNA form, the CDR3 reads TGTGCCAGCAGAAAGACTAGCGGGAGTTACGAGCAGTACTTC. Translating it yields CASRKTSGSYEQYF. V is TRBV6-1 and J is TRBJ2-7, with 12 bases lining up with TRBD2. The V gene end was trimmed by 6 bases and the J gene end by 4 bases; junction bases not matched to a gene: 4. The CDR3 contains 14 residues. Germline CDR1 MNHNS, CDR2 SASEGT.

The chain employs TRBV10-3 and TRBJ2-7, with 9 bases identical to TRBD2. The trim removed 0 bases at V and 9 bases at J, leaving 15 bases unmatched. Germline V gene data show CDR1 as ENHRY and CDR2 as SYGVKD. CDR3 length equals 17 residues. Here the CDR3 DNA reads TGTGCCATCAGTGAGTCGAAAGGCTCAGCGGGAGGTTCGGGGCAGTACTTC. Translated, it gives CAISESKGSAGGSGQYF.

This rearrangement joins TRBV25-1 to TRBJ1-5, with D perhaps TRBD1 (6 bases). Germline CDR1 and CDR2: MGHDK and SYGVNS. V was clipped by 3 bases and J by 4 bases, with 10 bases between them. CDR3 size: 14 residues. CDR3 nucleotide sequence: TGTGCCAGCAGTGATCACCAGGGGAATCAGCCCCAGCATTTT. It translates to CASSDHQGNQPQHF.

As regards this clone: Different DNA sequences within this sample yield the same CDR3. The chain couples TRBV28 to TRBJ2-7; 7 bases map to TRBD2. CDR3 size: 13 residues. V dropped 6 bases and J dropped 2; count of bases not matched to a gene: 4. Germline assignment: CDR1 MDHEN and CDR2 SYDVKM. The CDR3 DNA follows: TGTGCCAGCAGCCCCGGGACTACCTACGAGCAGTACTTC. Translated, it gives CASSPGTTYEQYF.

Regarding this clone: The same CDR3 can be traced to other DNA sequences in this sample. V usage is TRBV18 and J usage is TRBJ2-7; 8 bases are shared with TRBD1. This CDR3 comprises 14 residues. Germline loops: CDR1 KGHSH, CDR2 LQKENI. J was trimmed by 3 bases and V by 2 bases; bases with no gene match: 3. CDR3: CASSPSTGGYEQYF. The CDR3, as DNA: TGTGCCAGCTCACCATCCACAGGGGGCTACGAGCAGTACTTC.

The chain links TRBV30 to TRBJ1-5; D is possibly TRBD1 (5 bases). Germline V lookup: CDR1 GTSNPN, CDR2 SVGIG (reference sequence). The V gene lost 3 bases and the J gene lost 2 bases, with 23 bases spanning the gap. CDR3 size: 18 residues. Written as DNA, the CDR3 is TGTGCCTGGAGCTCCCAACGACCCAGGGACGGGGGCAATCAGCCCCAGCATTTT. Encoded protein: CAWSSQRPRDGGNQPQHF.

This rearrangement joins TRBV10-2 to TRBJ2-7, with D possibly being TRBD2 (6 bases). Germline V gene lookup returns CDR1 WSHSY and CDR2 SAAADI. The CDR3 runs to 13 residues. Trimming pared 11 bases from V and 0 bases from J, leaving 14 bases between. The CDR3 nucleotides read TGCGCCTGCACCGGGACTTTCTCCTACGAGCAGTACTTC. As protein: CACTGTFSYEQYF.

The chain links TRBV18 to TRBJ1-2; D is unresolved. Trimming pared 2 bases from V and 3 bases from J, leaving 10 bases between. Germline assignment: CDR1 KGHSH and CDR2 LQKENI. The CDR3 contains 14 residues. The CDR3 region is CASSPEREYYGYTF. The CDR3 nucleotides are TGTGCCAGCTCACCAGAGAGGGAGTACTATGGCTACACCTTC.

The gene calls are TRBV5-1 and TRBJ2-1, with unresolved D. The CDR3 runs 12 residues. Deletions cut 2 bases from V and 6 bases from J, with 6 bases between. Germline assignment: CDR1 SGHRS and CDR2 YFSETQ. This CDR3 is CASSFAVNEQFF. The CDR3 DNA sequence: TGCGCCAGCAGCTTCGCGGTCAATGAGCAGTTCTTC.

With respect to this clone: Other DNA variants within this sample encode the same CDR3. This chain links TRBV10-1 with TRBJ1-2; no firm D call. V gave up 3 bases and J gave up 4 bases, with 3 bases separating them. This CDR3 contains 11 residues. Germline V gene data show CDR1 as WNHNN and CDR2 as SYGVQD (reference sequence). DNA for the CDR3: TGCGCCAGCAGTGATGGCTATGGCTACACCTTC. It specifies CASSDGYGYTF.